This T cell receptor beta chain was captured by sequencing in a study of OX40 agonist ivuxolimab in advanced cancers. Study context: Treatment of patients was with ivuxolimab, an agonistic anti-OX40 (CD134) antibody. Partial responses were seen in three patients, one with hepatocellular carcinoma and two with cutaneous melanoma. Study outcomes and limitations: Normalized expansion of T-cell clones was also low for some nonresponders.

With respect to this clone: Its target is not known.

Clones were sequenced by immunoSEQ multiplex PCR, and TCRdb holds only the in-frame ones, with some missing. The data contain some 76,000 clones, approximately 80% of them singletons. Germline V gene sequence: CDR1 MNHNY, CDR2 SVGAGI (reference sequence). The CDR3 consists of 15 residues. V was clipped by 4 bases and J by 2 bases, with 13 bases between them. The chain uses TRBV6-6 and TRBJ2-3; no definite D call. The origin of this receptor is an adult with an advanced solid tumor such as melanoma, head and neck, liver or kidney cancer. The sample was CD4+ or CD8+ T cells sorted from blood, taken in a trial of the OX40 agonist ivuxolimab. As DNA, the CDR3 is TGTGCCAGCAGTTTGACATACGGAAACACAGATACGCAGTATTTT. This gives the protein CASSLTYGNTDTQYF.